This T cell receptor (beta chain) was captured in a study of CD8 T cells in Susac syndrome. Random hexamers were used to reverse transcribe an amount of about 0.45 to 1 ug RNA. The CDR3 of TCR beta was amplified by immunoSEQ multiplex PCR across 54 Vbeta and 13 Jbeta. TCRdb recomputed calls from the immunoSEQ multiplex PCR reads with MiXCR, one row per CDR3 protein. The table lists roughly 130,000 distinct CDR3 sequences, roughly 94% of them singletons. Trimming stripped 2 bases from V and 1 base from J, with 11 bases between. The CDR3 contains 15 residues. Germline CDR1 reads MNHNY; CDR2 reads SVGAGI (reference sequence). TCR beta sequencing covered blood CD8+ and CD4+ T cells. The multiple sclerosis controls comprised treatment-naive patients whose relapsing-remitting disease was stable or active. It was negative isolation that provided the CD8+ and CD4+ T cells, whereas TEMRA cells were enriched by FACS.

The V and J genes are TRBV6-6 and TRBJ1-1; D gene unclear. The sequencing input was CD4+ T cells from PBMCs. The TCR sequence derives from a human donor with multiple sclerosis. CDR3 nucleotides: TGTGCCAGCAGTTACAAAAGGGCCCCGAACACTGAAGCTTTCTTT. Encoded protein: CASSYKRAPNTEAFF.